The clone carrying this TCR beta chain showed up just a few times. The antigen is undetermined. Expressed TCRB transcripts were sequenced because the isolated RNA had all been reverse transcribed beforehand. Reads from naive, central memory and regulatory T cell samples averaged about 3.3 million. The data were produced by immunoSEQ multiplex PCR, yet TCRdb's version contains in-frame clones alone and is incomplete. The sample shows 500,000 to 850,000 clones, about an eighth of them seen only once. This entry belongs to a study of beta chain features in type 1 diabetes. General study findings and limits: Junctions at VDJ sites from type 1 diabetes patients had fewer insertions and more deletions. Moderately but significantly shorter TCRB CDR3s were found in Type 1 diabetes patients in all four CD4+ subsets. When cDNA is sequenced, cells with high TCR expression could be over-represented.

The CDR3 extends over 16 amino acids. V trimming: 2 bases; J trimming: 3 bases; junction bases outside the gene matches: 5. Germline V gives CDR1 PRHDT, CDR2 FYEKMQ (reference sequence). Every sorted population was more than 95% pure. This clonotype was obtained from a man between 18 and 29 years old with type 1 diabetes. The J gene is TRBJ2-3, the V gene TRBV13; TRBD2 aligns across 10 bases. The sequenced material came from naive CD4+ T cells from blood. The CDR3 loop is CASSLSGRAGTDTQYF. The CDR3 DNA reads as TGTGCCAGCAGCTTAAGCGGGAGGGCCGGAACAGATACGCAGTATTTT.